These 26 T cell receptor beta chains came from one sample sequenced in a study of CD8+CD57+ T cells in acquired aplastic anemia (dated by TCRdb to 2016 to 2019). Sequencing used an Illumina HiSeq 2000. Genomic DNA was used as template for profiling of TCR beta VDJ combinations and CDR3 sequences. Through fastp at Q25 and MiXCR, TCRdb rebuilt clones from the public reads, retaining in-frame beta chains. Rows are unified per CDR3 protein, each entry keeping the most common DNA and genes. The sample profile shows some 220,000 distinct CDR3 sequences; around 32% of them were found once. Of the sample, roughly 1.1% is held by the ten largest clones. The specimen was sorted CD4+, CD8+, or CD8+CD57+ T cells (not recorded which) from PBMCs. Source of these receptors: a human donor in good health, serving as a control.

The CDR3 region has the DNA TGTGCCAGTAAGGGACTAGCGGGAGTAAAGTCGGACGGGGAGCTGTTTTTT. Protein: CASKGLAGVKSDGELFF. The chain uses TRBV19 and TRBJ2-2, with TRBD2 identical over 14 bases. CDR1 and CDR2 (germline): LNHDA, SQIVND (reference sequence). The CDR3 is 17 amino acids. V gave up 7 bases and J gave up 7 bases; unmatched junction bases: 11.

On this clonotype itself: This sequence may be a read error, since a much larger clone differs from it by one base. The CDR3 sequence is CSAWDRGKDQPQHF. CDR3 in DNA: TGCAGTGCTTGGGACAGGGGGAAGGATCAGCCCCAGCATTTT. The chain combines TRBV20-1 with TRBJ1-5; the match to TRBD1 covers 11 bases. Germline trimming cut 5 bases from V and 5 bases from J; bases unmatched to any gene: 5. Germline V gives CDR1 DFQATT, CDR2 SNEGSKA (reference sequence). The CDR3 is 14 residues long.

This chain joins TRBV3-1 and TRBJ1-2, with unresolved D. Per germline, CDR1 LGHDT and CDR2 YNNKEL (reference sequence). V dropped 4 bases and J dropped 4 bases, with 13 bases sitting between them. The CDR3 covers 14 residues. The CDR3 DNA sequence: TGTGCCAGCAGCCCGGGCCTCGACTCCTATGGCTACACCTTC. Residues: CASSPGLDSYGYTF.

This clonotype has a handful of counts. The chain joins TRBV5-1 to TRBJ1-1; TRBD1 matches at 8 bases. J was trimmed by 0 bases and V by 6 bases; bases with no gene match: 4. CDR3 length equals 14 residues. Germline loops: CDR1 SGHRS, CDR2 YFSETQ. For the CDR3, the DNA is TGCGCCAGCACAACAGGGGGAGTGAACACTGAAGCTTTCTTT. Protein: CASTTGGVNTEAFF.

The V and J genes are TRBV24-1 and TRBJ2-5; D remains unclear. The CDR3 consists of 13 residues. V was cut by 4 bases and J by 2 bases, with 7 bases left in between. CDR1 is KGHDR and CDR2 is SFDVKD in the germline V gene. This chain's CDR3 is CATSDSRQETQYF. DNA for the CDR3: TGTGCCACCAGTGACAGCCGTCAAGAGACCCAGTACTTC.

About this clonotype: Compared with germline, one end of the junction differs, possibly owing to a read error. V and J are TRBV4-1 and TRBJ1-3; maybe TRBD1 (6 bases). This CDR3 is built from 16 residues. Germline loops: CDR1 MGHRA, CDR2 YSYEKL. DNA of the CDR3: TGCGCCAGCAGCCACCCGGTCCAGGGGACTGGAGACACCATATATTTT. Translating gives CASSHPVQGTGDTIYF.

A remark on this clonotype: A much more abundant neighbour one base away suggests this may be a read error. The chain couples TRBV24-1 to TRBJ2-7; tentative D call: TRBD2 (6 bases). The CDR3 sequence is 16 residues long. Trimming pared 4 bases from V and 3 bases from J, leaving 18 bases between. Germline V gene sequence: CDR1 KGHDR, CDR2 SFDVKD. The CDR3 bases are TGTGCCACCAGTGACCCGGGGGAGCAGGTCATCTACGAGCAGTACTTC. Translation gives CATSDPGEQVIYEQYF.

The rearrangement uses TRBV19 and TRBJ2-2, with 9 bases identical to TRBD2. Germline CDR1 reads LNHDA; CDR2 reads SQIVND (reference sequence). V lost 5 bases to trimming and J lost 2 bases; unmatched junction nucleotides: 6. The CDR3 covers 16 residues. CDR3 nucleotide sequence: TGTGCCAGTAGTTTAGGGACTAGCCTCAACACCGGGGAGCTGTTTTTT. Its translation is CASSLGTSLNTGELFF.

This clonotype has only a few counts. The rearrangement uses TRBV20-1 and TRBJ2-5; 15 bases align to TRBD2. The CDR3 runs to 17 residues. J was trimmed by 4 bases and V by 1 base; bases with no gene match: 7. Per germline, CDR1 DFQATT and CDR2 SNEGSKA (reference sequence). The DNA of the CDR3 is TGCAGTGCTAGAGTCTTAGGACTAGCGGGAGGGCCAGAGACCCAGTACTTC. This translates into CSARVLGLAGGPETQYF.

This clonotype appeared many times. The gene calls are TRBV11-2 and TRBJ2-1; 14 bases are shared with TRBD2. Germline values: CDR1 SGHAT, CDR2 FQNNGV. The CDR3 consists of 17 residues. Trimming removed 1 base from V and 9 bases from J; junction bases left unmatched: 8. CDR3 sequence (DNA): TGTGCCAGCAGCTTAGTTAGGACTAGCGGGGGGAGGGGTGAGCAGTTCTTC. Protein: CASSLVRTSGGRGEQFF.

The DNA of the CDR3 is TGTGCCAGCAGTTACCGGGCAGGGGGTCGCACTAATGAAAAACTGTTTTTT. It encodes CASSYRAGGRTNEKLFF. The chain uses TRBV6-5 and TRBJ1-4, with 7 bases that match TRBD1. The V gene's germline CDR1 is MNHEY and CDR2 SVGAGI. J gave up 2 bases and V 2 bases, and 8 bases lay outside the gene matches. The CDR3 totals 17 residues.

The V call is TRBV5-8, the J call TRBJ2-7, with D possibly being TRBD1 (5 bases). The CDR3 loop spans 15 amino acids. Germline CDR1 and CDR2: SGHTS and YDEGEE. The V and J ends lost 2 bases and 2 bases respectively, with 14 bases between them. The CDR3: CASSFPVQGAYEQYF. The CDR3 DNA reads as TGTGCCAGCAGCTTCCCGGTGCAGGGTGCCTACGAGCAGTACTTC.

Many counts were recorded for this clonotype. The chain recombines TRBV2 with TRBJ1-1; 9 bases agree with TRBD1. Losses at the gene ends were 10 bases for V and 5 bases for J; bases not matched to a gene: 11. This CDR3 has 14 residues. The V gene's germline CDR1 is SNHLY and CDR2 FYNNEI. The CDR3 region has the DNA TGTGCCAAGTCGTCGACAGGGGGAGGGACTGAAGCTTTCTTT. Its protein is CAKSSTGGGTEAFF.

This clonotype was detected many times. This sequence joins TRBV9 and TRBJ2-7; no definite D call. The CDR3 runs to 15 residues. Germline values: CDR1 SGDLS, CDR2 YYNGEE. Trimming removed 0 bases at V and 3 bases at J, with 13 bases between. CDR3 sequence reads: CASSVGIGSYYEQYF. For the CDR3, the DNA is TGTGCCAGCAGCGTAGGTATAGGCTCCTACTACGAGCAGTACTTC.

This clonotype was counted a few times. The genes are TRBV4-1 and TRBJ1-1; weak D call: TRBD1 (5 bases). Germline CDR1 and CDR2: MGHRA and YSYEKL. Trimming shortened V by 1 base and J by 0 bases, and 9 bases separated the two germline ends. The CDR3 has 15 residues. Here the CDR3 reads CASSQGQRMNTEAFF. The CDR3 nucleotides read TGCGCCAGCAGCCAAGGACAGCGAATGAACACTGAAGCTTTCTTT.

This clonotype was picked up a small number of times. CDR3 residues: CASSQDRAYGYTF. Written as DNA, the CDR3 is TGTGCCAGCAGCCAGGACAGGGCCTATGGCTACACCTTC. The rearrangement uses TRBV7-2 and TRBJ1-2; TRBD1 aligns across 8 bases. The CDR3 extends over 13 amino acids. V lost 5 bases to trimming and J lost 4 bases; unmatched junction nucleotides: 3. From germline, CDR1 is SGHTA and CDR2 FQGNSA.

Ten or more counts support this clonotype. The chain combines TRBV19 with TRBJ2-5; 7 nucleotides align to TRBD2. CDR3 size: 15 residues. The germline gives CDR1 LNHDA, CDR2 SQIVND (reference sequence). V lost 4 bases and J lost 2; bases outside the gene matches: 7. The CDR3 DNA reads TGTGCCAGTAGTAGACGAAGACTAGCTCAAGAGACCCAGTACTTC. Translation gives CASSRRRLAQETQYF. Complete variable domain (other parts from reference TRBV19 and TRBJ2-5): DGGITQSPKYLFRKEGQNVTLSCEQNLNHDAMYWYRQDPGQGLRLIYYSQIVNDFQKGDIAEGYSVSREKKESFPLTVTSAQKNPTAFYLCASSRRRLAQETQYFGPGTRLLVL.

This chain links TRBV12-3 or TRBV12-4 with TRBJ1-2, with D possibly TRBD1 on 6 matching bases. Between the trimmed V and J ends, which lost 3 bases and 8 bases, there was a span of 25 bases. The length of the CDR3 is 17 residues. The CDR3 here is CASSFIRVRGGAEGYTF. The DNA of the CDR3 is TGTGCCAGCAGTTTTATACGGGTCCGTGGGGGGGCAGAAGGCTACACCTTC.

This clonotype was found a few times. The gene calls are TRBV7-3 and TRBJ2-1; either TRBD1 or TRBD2 may fit D (6 bases each). The CDR3 has 14 residues. V lost 6 bases, J lost 7 bases, and 16 bases lay in between. From germline, CDR1 is SGHTA and CDR2 FQGTGA. The CDR3 here is CASSTGGRRNEQFF. CDR3 bases: TGTGCCAGCAGTACTGGGGGGCGCCGGAATGAGCAGTTCTTC.

Regarding this clonotype: Relative to the germline gene, one junction end is altered; a read error may explain this. V gene TRBV19 combines with J gene TRBJ2-2; TRBD1 agrees at 9 bases. Germline lookup yields CDR1 LNHDA and CDR2 SQIVND (reference sequence). This CDR3 contains 15 residues. The CDR3 region is CASCHRGLNTGELLF. CDR3 coding DNA: TGTGCCAGTTGTCACAGGGGGCTGAACACCGGGGAGCTGCTTTTT. Full variable domain (missing parts from reference TRBV19 and TRBJ2-2): DGGITQSPKYLFRKEGQNVTLSCEQNLNHDAMYWYRQDPGQGLRLIYYSQIVNDFQKGDIAEGYSVSREKKESFPLTVTSAQKNPTAFYLCASCHRGLNTGELLFGEGSRLTVL.

About this clonotype itself: Being one base from a much bigger clone, this may be a read error. The CDR3 does not end in the conserved phenylalanine or tryptophan, so this is likely a read error. The chain couples TRBV20-1 to TRBJ2-1, with 7 nucleotides matching TRBD1. Germline assignment: CDR1 DFQATT and CDR2 SNEGSKA (reference sequence). This CDR3 contains 13 residues. CDR3 DNA sequence: TGCTCTCTGACAGGGACGAAATACAATGAGCAGTTCTCC. The encoded protein is CSLTGTKYNEQFS.

This clonotype was observed at least ten times. This chain connects TRBV5-1 to TRBJ1-1; D may be TRBD1 (6 bases). CDR3 length: 14 residues. Trimming left V 4 bases short and J 1 base short, with 11 bases between. Per germline, CDR1 SGHRS and CDR2 YFSETQ. CDR3 sequence: CASSLYRENTEAFF. In nucleotides, the CDR3 is TGCGCCAGCAGCCTATACAGGGAGAACACTGAAGCTTTCTTT.

This clonotype was counted ten times or more. The chain is built from TRBV2 and TRBJ1-1, with D possibly being TRBD1 (5 bases). V lost 2 bases and J 2 bases, leaving 12 bases between the germline ends. The CDR3 covers 15 residues. The germline V gene has CDR1 SNHLY and CDR2 FYNNEI. CDR3 in amino acids: CASSERGRDNTEAFF. In DNA, the CDR3 is TGTGCCAGCAGTGAAAGGGGCAGGGATAACACTGAAGCTTTCTTT.

This clonotype occurred a few times. This rearrangement joins TRBV24-1 to TRBJ1-3; TRBD1 might be the D (5 bases). This CDR3 contains 13 residues. Trimming stripped 8 bases from V and 0 bases from J, with 7 bases between. In germline, CDR1 is KGHDR, CDR2 SFDVKD. The CDR3 protein is CATTDSSGNTIYF. The CDR3 DNA reads as TGTGCCACCACTGACAGCTCTGGAAACACCATATATTTT.

The chain is built from TRBV7-8 and TRBJ1-2, with TRBD1 identical over 9 bases. J was trimmed by 7 bases and V by 6 bases; bases with no gene match: 15. The CDR3 is made up of 16 amino acids. From germline, CDR1 is SGHVS and CDR2 FQNEAQ. The CDR3 is CASRETGGALSRGYTF. As DNA, the CDR3 is TGTGCCAGCAGGGAAACAGGGGGCGCGTTGTCTCGTGGCTACACCTTC. Using reference TRBV7-8 and TRBJ1-2 for the parts outside the CDR3, the full variable domain is GAGVSQSPRYKVAKRGQDVALRCDPISGHVSLFWYQQALGQGPEFLTYFQNEAQLDKSGLPSDRFFAERPEGSVSTLKIQRTQQEDSAVYLCASRETGGALSRGYTFGSGTRLTVV.

This clonotype was counted ten times or more. The chain uses TRBV25-1 and TRBJ1-4, with a tentative D call TRBD1 (6 bases). Trimming took 0 bases from V and 5 from J, leaving 13 bases between them. The CDR3 totals 16 residues. Germline V gene lookup returns CDR1 MGHDK and CDR2 SYGVNS. The CDR3 sequence: CASSEYRGSLNEKLFF. The CDR3 coding sequence is TGTGCCAGCAGTGAATATAGGGGGAGTTTAAATGAAAAACTGTTTTTT.